This TCR beta chain derives from a study of control samples from healthy donors and cancer patients. V shed 6 bases and J 4 bases; nucleotides not matched to a gene: 9. This CDR3 spans 15 amino acids. Germline CDR1 MNHEY, CDR2 SVGAGI. Data came from immunoSEQ multiplex PCR; TCRdb stores just in-frame clones and leaves some out. The sample lists about 230,000 clones; more than 65% were seen once. The sample was PBMCs. The receptor's source is a woman in her sixties with lung cancer. This chain uses TRBV6-5 with TRBJ2-3; 8 nucleotides align to TRBD2. The CDR3 loop is CASSPVGGAPDTQYF. The CDR3 DNA follows: TGTGCCAGCAGCCCCGTCGGGGGGGCGCCAGATACGCAGTATTTT.